What follows describes a single TCR beta chain. Antigen: not known. This sample was included in a study of cytotoxic CD8 clonotypes in ibrutinib-treated CLL. Turning to the study itself: Responses: around 25 partial, 2 complete; after median about 68 months, approximately 14 stayed remitted, around twelve progressed. Whole-study findings and limits: Timing of sampling differed between sustained-remission and progressing patients. Treatment left the uncommon public clonotypes either contracted or stable in frequency.

The CDR3 covers 18 residues. Germline loops: CDR1 SGHRS, CDR2 YFSETQ. The V segment lost 3 bases and the J segment 3 bases; nucleotides outside the gene matches: 16. Sequenced by immunoSEQ multiplex PCR; TCRdb stores in-frame clones only, minus some. Of around 330,000 clones in the sample, over 55% are singletons; the top ten hold about 6.7%. The chain combines TRBV5-1 with TRBJ2-7; 9 nucleotides match TRBD1. This receptor was identified in a human donor with chronic lymphocytic leukemia. Here the sequenced sample was PBMCs, taken after 36 months of ibrutinib treatment. The CDR3 is CASSSPGQGSANDYEQYF. The CDR3 DNA follows: TGCGCCAGCAGCTCGCCGGGACAGGGTAGTGCGAATGACTACGAGCAGTACTTC.